Shown below are 31 T cell receptor beta chains from a single sample sequenced in a study of molecular identifiers for immune sequencing clone quantification. Via MiXCR, TCRdb re-called the PCR reads, giving one row per CDR3 protein. The sample shows about half a million distinct CDR3 sequences, 20% to 25% of them seen only once. Sequenced material: naive CD8+ T cells from blood, with Jurkat cell RNA spiked in. Noted subset: FACS-sorted CD8+CD4-CCR7+CD45RA+ naive T cells. The receptors come from a human donor in good health. Some libraries in this study had Jurkat cell RNA spiked in.

DNA for the CDR3: TGTGCCATCACTCCAGGACCAAATTCACCCCTCCACTTT. Translation gives CAITPGPNSPLHF. The rearrangement uses TRBV10-3 and TRBJ1-6; D not resolved. V was shortened by 7 bases and J by 7 bases, with 11 bases between the two germline ends. This CDR3 has 13 residues. The V gene's germline CDR1 is ENHRY and CDR2 SYGVKD.

In nucleotides, the CDR3 is TGTGCCAGCAGTGAAGGGTTCACGGCTTACAATGAGCAGTTCTTC. It codes for CASSEGFTAYNEQFF. The chain recombines TRBV2 with TRBJ2-1; D uncertain. V lost 1 base and J 4 bases, leaving 11 bases between the germline ends. The CDR3 contains 15 residues. Germline CDR1 SNHLY, CDR2 FYNNEI.

A note on this clonotype: A much larger clone is a single base away; this may be a read error. The rearrangement joins TRBV12-3 or TRBV12-4 to TRBJ1-1; weak D call: TRBD1 (5 bases). The CDR3 loop spans 16 amino acids. Trimming took off 8 bases at V and 6 bases at J, with 25 bases between the two ends. The CDR3 loop reads CASWGGLRGYGAEAFF. CDR3 coding DNA: TGTGCCAGCTGGGGGGGATTACGCGGGTATGGCGCTGAAGCTTTCTTT.

This clonotype was seen ten or more times. V gene TRBV29-1 combines with J gene TRBJ2-3; TRBD1 matches at 10 bases. The CDR3 extends over 15 amino acids. The trim removed 4 bases at V and 6 bases at J, leaving 10 bases unmatched. The V gene's germline CDR1 is SQVTM and CDR2 ANQGSEA. CDR3 loop: CSVGFPGQGIDTQYF. The CDR3 region has the DNA TGCAGCGTTGGATTTCCGGGACAGGGGATCGATACGCAGTATTTT.

The chain has TRBV6-2 or TRBV6-3 and TRBJ2-7; D possibly uses TRBD1 or TRBD2 (5 bases each). Germline assignment: CDR1 MNHEY and CDR2 SVGEGT. The CDR3 loop spans 15 amino acids. The ends were cut back, 6 bases at V and 0 bases at J, with 15 bases in the middle. The CDR3 DNA is TGTGCCAGCAGACCGAGCTCCGGGACCTCCTACGAGCAGTACTTC. As protein: CASRPSSGTSYEQYF.

Remarks on this clonotype: Possible read error: a much larger clone is one base away. The CDR3 ends on some other residue instead of the conserved phenylalanine or tryptophan, so this is likely a read error. The rearrangement joins TRBV4-3 to TRBJ2-1, with unresolved D. CDR1 LGHNA and CDR2 YSLEER come from the germline V gene. With 0 bases removed from V and 0 bases from J, the gap between germline ends came to 9 bases. The CDR3 runs 16 residues. The CDR3 sequence: CASSQEIGDSYNEQFL. For the CDR3, the DNA is TGCGCCAGCAGCCAAGAGATCGGCGACTCCTACAATGAGCAGTTCCTC.

The chain joins TRBV12-3 or TRBV12-4 to TRBJ2-2; D gene ambiguous. V lost 3 bases, J lost 7 bases, and 3 bases lay in between. The CDR3 covers 11 residues. As DNA, the CDR3 is TGTGCCAGCAGTTTTAACGGGGAGCTGTTTTTT. Amino acids: CASSFNGELFF.

This clonotype was counted a few times. V usage is TRBV20-1 and J usage is TRBJ2-7, with 8 bases that match TRBD1. Germline lookup yields CDR1 DFQATT and CDR2 SNEGSKA (reference sequence). This CDR3 has 16 residues. With 0 bases clipped from V and 0 bases from J, the junction kept 7 bases outside the gene matches. The CDR3 DNA is TGCAGTGCTAGAGATCTCGACAGGGGAACCTCCTACGAGCAGTACTTC. Its protein product is CSARDLDRGTSYEQYF.

This clonotype appeared a few times. The CDR3 nucleotides are TGTGCCAGCAGTGAAGGATATGGCATGAACACTGAAGCTTTCTTT. Protein: CASSEGYGMNTEAFF. The chain carries TRBV6-1 and TRBJ1-1, with D uncertain. From germline, CDR1 is MNHNS and CDR2 SASEGT. The CDR3 has 15 amino acids. V lost 1 base to trimming and J lost 0 bases, with 9 bases between them.

This clonotype was seen ten or more times. The rearrangement links TRBV20-1 to TRBJ2-7; D is possibly TRBD1 or TRBD2 (5 bases each). V was pared by 6 bases and J by 4 bases, with 19 bases between. Per germline, CDR1 DFQATT and CDR2 SNEGSKA (reference sequence). The CDR3 has 14 amino acids. This CDR3 is CSAMGPLRLYEQYF. For the CDR3, the DNA is TGCAGTGCCATGGGACCGTTACGCTTATACGAGCAGTACTTC.

This clonotype showed up many times. CDR3: CASSLYTGDTDTQYF. In DNA, the CDR3 is TGTGCCAGCAGCTTGTATACAGGGGACACAGATACGCAGTATTTT. This chain uses TRBV5-5 with TRBJ2-3, with TRBD1 matching 7 bases. Germline trimming cut 1 base from V and 2 bases from J; bases unmatched to any gene: 4. Per germline, CDR1 SGHKS and CDR2 YYEKEE (reference sequence). This CDR3 is built from 15 residues. The full variable domain, with the rest looked up from reference TRBV5-5 and TRBJ2-3, is DAGVTQSPTHLIKTRGQQVTLRCSPISGHKSVSWYQQVLGQGPQFIFQYYEKEERGRGNFPDRFSARQFPNYSSELNVNALLLGDSALYLCASSLYTGDTDTQYFGPGTRLTVL.

This clonotype was seen a few times. The rearrangement joins TRBV4-1 to TRBJ2-1; 8 bases match TRBD1. V lost 4 bases to trimming and J lost 0 bases; unmatched junction nucleotides: 8. The CDR3 loop spans 17 amino acids. Germline loops: CDR1 MGHRA, CDR2 YSYEKL. The CDR3 spells CASSRGQGLSSYNEQFF. CDR3 nucleotide sequence: TGCGCCAGCAGCCGCGGACAGGGCCTAAGCTCCTACAATGAGCAGTTCTTC.

This clonotype was found a few times. This chain links TRBV5-1 with TRBJ2-5; possibly TRBD1 for D (5 bases). The V and J ends lost 0 bases and 5 bases respectively, with 14 bases between them. Germline lookup yields CDR1 SGHRS and CDR2 YFSETQ. CDR3 size: 15 residues. The CDR3 spells CASSLGQGRSETQYF. The DNA for the CDR3 is TGCGCCAGCAGCTTGGGCCAGGGTCGAAGTGAGACCCAGTACTTC.

This clonotype appeared a few times. The V gene is TRBV9, the J gene TRBJ2-5, with 9 bases identical to TRBD2. J lost 5 bases, V lost 0 bases, and 8 bases had no gene match. Germline lookup yields CDR1 SGDLS and CDR2 YYNGEE. The length of the CDR3 is 16 residues. The CDR3 DNA follows: TGTGCCAGCAGCGTAGTGGGAGCGGGAGGATCTGAGACCCAGTACTTC. Protein: CASSVVGAGGSETQYF.

This sequence joins TRBV6-1 and TRBJ1-5, with 8 bases aligning to TRBD1. The CDR3 covers 14 residues. Trimming took 4 bases from V and 6 from J; bases not matched to a gene: 5. From germline, CDR1 is MNHNS and CDR2 SASEGT. The CDR3 here is CASSGDRWGQPQHF. CDR3 bases: TGTGCCAGCAGTGGGGACAGGTGGGGTCAGCCCCAGCATTTT.

This clonotype was counted many times. This chain joins TRBV7-2 and TRBJ2-7; 8 positions agree with TRBD2. Germline CDR1 SGHTA, CDR2 FQGNSA. Trimming removed 1 base from V and 5 bases from J; junction bases left unmatched: 7. CDR3 length equals 15 residues. CDR3 bases: TGTGCCAGCAGCTTAGATCCAGCGGGAGTGAACGAGCAGTACTTC. It specifies CASSLDPAGVNEQYF.

A note on this clonotype: With a much larger clone just one base away, this may be a read error. The J gene is TRBJ1-4, the V gene TRBV7-6, with D possibly being TRBD1 (5 bases). CDR1 and CDR2 from the germline V gene are SGHVS and FNYEAQ. This CDR3 is 16 amino acids long. The CDR3 DNA reads TGTGCCAGCAGTTCCTACCGCGGGGGGTTTAATGAAAAACTGCTTTTT. It specifies CASSSYRGGFNEKLLF.

This clonotype was detected ten times or more. The gene calls are TRBV4-3 and TRBJ1-1, with TRBD1 as a possible D gene (6 bases). With 0 bases removed from V and 0 bases from J, the gap between germline ends came to 11 bases. Germline values: CDR1 LGHNA, CDR2 YSLEER. CDR3 size: 16 residues. CDR3 bases: TGCGCCAGCAGCCAAGAGGGGGGGGCCATGAACACTGAAGCTTTCTTT. Protein product: CASSQEGGAMNTEAFF.

With regard to this clonotype: Given a much more abundant clone one base away, this may be a read error. The J gene is TRBJ2-6, the V gene TRBV2; D remains unclear. CDR1 is SNHLY and CDR2 is FYNNEI in the germline V gene. The CDR3 sequence is 16 residues long. V lost 3 bases, J lost 0 bases, and 9 bases lay in between. The CDR3 spells CASSDTRYSGANVLTF. CDR3 nucleotide sequence: TGTGCCAGCAGTGATACCAGGTACTCTGGGGCCAACGTCCTGACTTTC.

Turning to this clonotype: Germline is not matched at one junction end, which may reflect a read error. The chain couples TRBV4-3 to TRBJ2-7, with a tentative D call TRBD2 (6 bases). Germline loops: CDR1 LGHNA, CDR2 YSLEER. This CDR3 is built from 14 residues. CDR3 loop: CASSQETSSYGQYF. The CDR3 region has the DNA TGCGCCAGCAGCCAAGAAACTAGCTCCTACGGGCAGTACTTC.

Worth noting for this clonotype: A much more abundant neighbour one base away suggests this may be a read error. This sequence joins TRBV7-9 and TRBJ1-1; D gene uncertain. CDR1 SEHNR and CDR2 FQNEAQ come from the germline V gene (reference sequence). Trimming pared 4 bases from V and 3 bases from J, leaving 12 bases between. The length of the CDR3 is 14 residues. This CDR3 reads CASSSFDRDTEAFF. DNA of the CDR3: TGTGCCAGCAGCTCATTCGATAGAGACACTGAAGCTTTCTTT.

This clonotype was recorded at least ten times. The chain carries TRBV7-8 and TRBJ1-3, with D perhaps matching TRBD1 (5 bases). The CDR3 length is 15 residues. The V end lost 2 bases, the J end lost 4 bases, and 12 bases lay between the germline ends. The V gene's germline CDR1 is SGHVS and CDR2 FQNEAQ. CDR3 coding DNA: TGTGCCAGCAGCTTATTTGGAGGGACCGGAAACACCATATATTTT. This codes for CASSLFGGTGNTIYF.

Details on this clonotype: The junction differs from germline at one of its ends, possibly a read error. The chain's CDR3 is CSARGAREDSTGTQYF. CDR3 sequence (DNA): TGCAGTGCTAGAGGGGCGCGGGAGGATAGCACAGGTACGCAGTATTTT. The chain has TRBV20-1 and TRBJ2-3; the match to TRBD2 covers 8 bases. From germline, CDR1 is DFQATT and CDR2 SNEGSKA (reference sequence). The CDR3 runs 16 residues.

This clonotype has at least ten counts. The rearrangement joins TRBV7-6 to TRBJ2-5; possible D gene TRBD2, 7 bases. This CDR3 is 14 amino acids long. Per germline, CDR1 SGHVS and CDR2 FNYEAQ. V lost 2 bases and J lost 5, with 12 bases in between. The CDR3 DNA is TGTGCCAGCAGCTTATCGGGGGGCCTCGAGACCCAGTACTTC. This sequence encodes CASSLSGGLETQYF.

Details on this clonotype: This could be a read error, since a much larger clone is one nucleotide away. The chain links TRBV29-1 to TRBJ1-1; the match to TRBD1 covers 10 bases. Germline V lookup: CDR1 SQVTM, CDR2 ANQGSEA. The CDR3 is made up of 15 amino acids. The CDR3 sequence: CSVEKTGGRDTGAFF. CDR3 sequence (DNA): TGCAGCGTTGAAAAGACAGGGGGCAGGGACACTGGAGCTTTCTTT.

This clonotype occurred many times. This chain connects TRBV4-3 to TRBJ1-1; 9 bases are a match to TRBD1. Germline V gives CDR1 LGHNA, CDR2 YSLEER. Trimming at V came to 1 base and at J to 3 bases, leaving 3 bases not matched to a gene. The CDR3 has 15 residues. In DNA, the CDR3 is TGCGCCAGCAGCCAAGCGGACAGGGGATACACTGAAGCTTTCTTT. As protein: CASSQADRGYTEAFF.

This clonotype was observed a handful of times. For the CDR3, the DNA is TGTGCCAGCAGTCCGGGACAGGGAAACGGCGAGCAGTACTTC. Its translation: CASSPGQGNGEQYF. This sequence joins TRBV6-5 and TRBJ2-7, with 9 bases fitting TRBD1. Looked up from germline, CDR1 is MNHEY and CDR2 is SVGAGI. The CDR3 contains 14 residues. The V and J ends lost 5 bases and 6 bases, in that order; junction bases with no gene match: 8.

The J gene is TRBJ2-7, the V gene TRBV7-2; D not resolved. V was cut by 3 bases and J by 4 bases, with 10 bases left in between. Germline CDR1 reads SGHTA; CDR2 reads FQGNSA. CDR3 length: 13 residues. This chain's CDR3 is CASSLNDPYEQYF. CDR3 DNA sequence: TGTGCCAGCAGCTTGAACGATCCATACGAGCAGTACTTC.

This clonotype came up a few times. This chain connects TRBV12-3 or TRBV12-4 to TRBJ2-7, with D perhaps matching TRBD2 (5 bases). The CDR3 runs to 12 residues. Trimming removed 7 bases from V and 5 bases from J, with 12 bases in between. This chain's CDR3 is CASNLPGNEQYF. The CDR3 DNA reads as TGTGCCAGCAACCTACCGGGGAACGAGCAGTACTTC.

This clonotype occurred many times. As DNA, the CDR3 is TGCGCCAGCAGCCAAGAACCCCTTCTGGGGGTCACCAAAAACATTCAGTACTTC. Translated: CASSQEPLLGVTKNIQYF. The chain combines TRBV4-3 with TRBJ2-4; TRBD1 or TRBD2 may be the D gene (5 bases each). The germline V gene has CDR1 LGHNA and CDR2 YSLEER. The CDR3 spans 18 residues. V lost 0 bases and J 2 bases, leaving 17 bases between the germline ends.

Concerning this clonotype itself: It may be a read error: a sequence one base away is much more abundant. This chain joins TRBV19 and TRBJ2-2; D call uncertain. Germline V gene lookup returns CDR1 LNHDA and CDR2 SQIVND (reference sequence). The V end lost 8 bases, the J end lost 7 bases, and 8 bases lay between the germline ends. This CDR3 comprises 11 residues. The CDR3 sequence is CASGHVGELFF. As DNA, the CDR3 is TGTGCCAGTGGGCACGTCGGGGAGCTGTTTTTT.